This TCR beta chain was captured in a study of T cell responses to AZD1222 COVID-19 vaccine. Study-level results: Targets within unmutated variant regions were reportedly found for nearly half of spike-specific TCRs. Increased Spike-specific TCR breadth and depth were observed after two AZD1222 doses.

Profiled with immunoSEQ multiplex PCR; TCRdb holds only in-frame clones, not every one. Here the sample spans around 83,000 clones, 90% being singletons. The CDR3 is 16 residues long. V trimming: 3 bases; J trimming: 7 bases; junction bases outside the gene matches: 11. Germline V gene data show CDR1 as WSHSY and CDR2 as SAAADI. A word on this clone: Its antigen is unknown.

This sequence originates from an adult who received the AZD1222 COVID-19 vaccine. The V call is TRBV10-2, the J call TRBJ2-2; 7 bases align to TRBD2. The specimen was peripheral blood, collected 28 days after the second AZD1222 dose. The CDR3 loop is CASSDHPGLPNGELFF. The CDR3 DNA reads as TGCGCCAGCAGTGACCATCCGGGACTACCAAACGGGGAGCTGTTTTTT.